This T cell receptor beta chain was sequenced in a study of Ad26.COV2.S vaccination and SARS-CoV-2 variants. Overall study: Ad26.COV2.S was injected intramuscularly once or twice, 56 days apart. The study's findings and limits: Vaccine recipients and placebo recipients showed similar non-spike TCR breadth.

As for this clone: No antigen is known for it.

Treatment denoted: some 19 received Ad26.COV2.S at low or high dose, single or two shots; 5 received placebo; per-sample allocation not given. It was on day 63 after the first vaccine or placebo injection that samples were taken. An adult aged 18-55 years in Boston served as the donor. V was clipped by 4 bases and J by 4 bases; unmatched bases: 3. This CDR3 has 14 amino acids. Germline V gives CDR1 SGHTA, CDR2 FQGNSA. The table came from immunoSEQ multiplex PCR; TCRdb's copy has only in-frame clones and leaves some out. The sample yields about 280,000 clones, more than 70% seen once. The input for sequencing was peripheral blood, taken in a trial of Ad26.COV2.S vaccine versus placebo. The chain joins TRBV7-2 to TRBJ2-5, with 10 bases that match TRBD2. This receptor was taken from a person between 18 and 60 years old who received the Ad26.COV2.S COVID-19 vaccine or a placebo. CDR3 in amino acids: CASSYSGGVETQYF. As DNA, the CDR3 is TGTGCCAGCAGCTACAGCGGGGGGGTAGAGACCCAGTACTTC.